The present T cell receptor beta chain was sequenced within a study of T cell repertoires and Cas9 in healthy adults. For the study at large: Characterization of SpCas9-reactive CD4 and CD8 T cells covered multi-effector potency, cytotoxicity and lineage.

Concerning this clone itself: Its antigen is as yet unknown.

Clones were read by immunoSEQ multiplex PCR, and TCRdb kept only the in-frame ones, dropping some. This table holds tens of thousands of clones, under 95% found once. Overall study findings and caveats: SpCas9-reactive regulatory T cells reportedly mitigated SpCas9-reactive effector T cells in vitro.

The clonotype was recovered from a human donor in good health. What was sequenced was CD4+ effector T cells (CD127+, CD25-, CD137-, CD154-) from PBMCs; culture status not recorded.

The CDR3 region is CASSMGGTHNSPLHF. The CDR3 DNA reads TGTGCCAGTAGTATGGGGGGGACCCATAATTCACCCCTCCACTTT. The chain uses TRBV19 and TRBJ1-6, with a tentative D call TRBD1 (5 bases). Germline CDR1 LNHDA, CDR2 SQIVND (reference sequence). V was pared by 3 bases and J by 5 bases, with 11 bases between. The CDR3 is 15 amino acids. The whole variable domain, filled in from reference TRBV19 and TRBJ1-6, reads DGGITQSPKYLFRKEGQNVTLSCEQNLNHDAMYWYRQDPGQGLRLIYYSQIVNDFQKGDIAEGYSVSREKKESFPLTVTSAQKNPTAFYLCASSMGGTHNSPLHFGNGTRLTVT.